This T cell receptor beta chain originates from a study of response to subunit inactivated influenza vaccine. General study results and limits: A suggestion made by the authors is that each seasonal influenza vaccination recruits few new T cells.

V dropped 4 bases and J dropped 1; count of bases not matched to a gene: 15. The CDR3 totals 18 residues. Germline CDR1 is SGHDT and CDR2 is YYEEEE. Worth noting for this clonotype: The antigen is unknown.

Each CDR3 protein gets one entry after TCRdb re-called the RT-PCR reads with MiXCR. The profile shows around 540,000 distinct CDR3 sequences, 12% of them singletons. V is TRBV5-6 and J is TRBJ1-1; TRBD1 matches 8 bases. Material: PBMCs from blood, obtained on the day of vaccination. The sequence came from a man aged 45-65 years who received an inactivated influenza vaccine. The CDR3 nucleotides are TGTGCCAGCAGCCTCTCCCAGGGGGCGCGGATCCCGAACACTGAAGCTTTCTTT. Translation gives CASSLSQGARIPNTEAFF.